The 15 T cell receptor beta chains presented below share a single source sample, sequenced in a study of cytomegalovirus exposure and HLA in healthy donors. The PCR employed 60 Vbeta primers together with 13 Jbeta primers. TCRdb keeps only in-frame clones here, not all; method: immunoSEQ multiplex PCR. Of over 85,000 clones detected, 76% appear once; the ten largest clones hold about an eighth. The source material was PBMCs. These receptors all come from a young man in good health and CMV-seropositive.

The chain uses TRBV9 and TRBJ2-7, with D possibly TRBD1 on 6 matching bases. CDR3 length: 15 amino acids. Germline-derived CDR1 and CDR2 are SGDLS and YYNGEE. V was cut by 3 bases and J by 0 bases, with 13 bases left in between. The CDR3 here is CASSADSYYSYEQYF. CDR3 nucleotide sequence: TGTGCCAGCAGCGCGGACAGTTACTACTCCTACGAGCAGTACTTC.

V is TRBV4-3 and J is TRBJ1-5, with D hard to call. The CDR3 has 15 amino acids. Looked up from germline, CDR1 is LGHNA and CDR2 is YSLEER. With 0 bases removed from V and 2 bases from J, the gap between germline ends came to 8 bases. CDR3 region: CASSQESAGNQPQHF. In DNA, the CDR3 is TGCGCCAGCAGCCAAGAAAGTGCAGGCAATCAGCCCCAGCATTTT.

The chain has TRBV28 and TRBJ2-7, with 8 bases lining up with TRBD1. V was clipped by 8 bases and J by 6 bases; unmatched bases: 15. The CDR3 is 15 residues long. CDR1 and CDR2 from the germline V gene are MDHEN and SYDVKM. The CDR3 loop is CASGGIWDRSLEQYF. The CDR3 DNA reads as TGTGCCAGCGGAGGGATTTGGGACAGGTCCCTCGAGCAGTACTTC. The complete variable domain, with remaining parts taken from reference TRBV28 and TRBJ2-7, reads DVKVTQSSRYLVKRTGEKVFLECVQDMDHENMFWYRQDPGLGLRLIYFSYDVKMKEKGDIPEGYSVSREKKERFSLILESASTNQTSMYLCASGGIWDRSLEQYFGPGTRLTVT.

The V and J genes are TRBV15 and TRBJ1-5; 9 nucleotides agree with TRBD1. From germline, CDR1 is LNHNV and CDR2 YYDKDF (reference sequence). V lost 0 bases to trimming and J lost 5 bases; unmatched junction nucleotides: 5. This CDR3 is 16 amino acids long. CDR3 sequence reads: CATSREPGQGDQPQHF. The CDR3 nucleotides read TGTGCCACCAGCAGAGAACCGGGACAGGGAGATCAGCCCCAGCATTTT.

The V gene is TRBV4-3, the J gene TRBJ2-7; TRBD1 agrees at 8 bases. CDR1 is LGHNA, CDR2 YSLEER, per germline. J lost 6 bases, V lost 4 bases, and 11 bases had no gene match. CDR3 size: 15 residues. CDR3 amino acids: CASSPKQGEKVEQYF. CDR3 DNA sequence: TGCGCCAGCAGCCCCAAACAGGGGGAAAAGGTCGAGCAGTACTTC.

The rearrangement uses TRBV27 and TRBJ2-1; 9 bases map to TRBD2. CDR1 and CDR2 (germline): MNHEY, SMNVEV (reference sequence). The CDR3 is 16 amino acids. Trimming took 7 bases from V and 3 from J; bases not matched to a gene: 10. CDR3 nucleotides: TGTGCCAGCACCCGGAGAGCGGGGGGACACTACAATGAGCAGTTCTTC. Its translation is CASTRRAGGHYNEQFF.

The chain has TRBV27 and TRBJ1-5, with D perhaps TRBD1 (5 bases). The V and J ends lost 0 bases and 7 bases respectively, with 7 bases between them. The length of the CDR3 is 13 residues. Germline CDR1 reads MNHEY; CDR2 reads SMNVEV (reference sequence). The CDR3 here is CASSLSGGQPQHF. For the CDR3, the DNA is TGTGCCAGCAGTTTATCCGGGGGGCAGCCCCAGCATTTT.

CDR3 coding DNA: TGTGCCAGCAGCTCGACTGGCGGGTCCTACGAGCAGTACTTC. It translates to CASSSTGGSYEQYF. This rearrangement joins TRBV5-6 to TRBJ2-7; a weak D match, TRBD2 (5 bases). Germline V CDR1 and CDR2: SGHDT, YYEEEE. The V and J ends lost 3 bases and 1 base respectively, with 11 bases between them. The CDR3 contains 14 residues.

The chain joins TRBV5-5 to TRBJ2-1; 7 bases agree with TRBD2. From germline, CDR1 is SGHKS and CDR2 YYEKEE (reference sequence). V lost 2 bases, J lost 9 bases, and 8 bases stayed unmatched. The CDR3 loop spans 14 amino acids. CDR3 bases: TGTGCCAGCAGCTTAAGACTAGCTCCTAGTGAGCAGTTCTTC. It codes for CASSLRLAPSEQFF.

The chain couples TRBV6-1 to TRBJ1-5; 10 nucleotides match TRBD1. This CDR3 has 15 amino acids. With 7 bases clipped from V and 3 bases from J, the junction kept 6 bases outside the gene matches. CDR1 and CDR2 from the germline V gene are MNHNS and SASEGT. For the CDR3, the DNA is TGTGCCAGCACGGCGGACAGGGGGGCCAATCAGCCCCAGCATTTT. It encodes CASTADRGANQPQHF.

In nucleotides, the CDR3 is TGCGCCAGCAGCCCCCCAGGCACGCTAGAGACCCAGTACTTC. Amino acid sequence: CASSPPGTLETQYF. This chain links TRBV4-1 with TRBJ2-5; D is unresolved. The CDR3 consists of 14 residues. CDR1 is MGHRA and CDR2 is YSYEKL in the germline V gene. V lost 4 bases and J lost 4, with 13 bases in between.

Comments on this clone: One end of the junction fails to match germline, which may point to a read error. The genes are TRBV5-1 and TRBJ2-2; perhaps D is TRBD1 or TRBD2 (6 bases each). The length of the CDR3 is 16 residues. The V gene's germline CDR1 is SGHRS and CDR2 YFSETQ. The CDR3 reads CASRLGGSSNTGELFF. CDR3 coding DNA: TGCGCCAGCAGGTTGGGGGGCAGTTCGAACACCGGGGAGCTGTTTTTT.

The V call is TRBV27, the J call TRBJ2-5; D is unresolved. The CDR3 is 15 residues long. Trimming shortened V by 0 bases and J by 1 base, and 9 bases separated the two germline ends. CDR1 and CDR2 from the germline V gene are MNHEY and SMNVEV (reference sequence). The DNA for the CDR3 is TGTGCCAGCAGTTTATCTCCCGCCAGCCAAGAGACCCAGTACTTC. The encoded protein is CASSLSPASQETQYF.

The chain joins TRBV11-3 to TRBJ2-5, with TRBD1 as a possible D gene (6 bases). There are 17 residues in the CDR3. V was shortened by 1 base and J by 2 bases, with 17 bases between the two germline ends. Germline V gives CDR1 SGHNT, CDR2 YENEEA. The CDR3 here is CASSLGSGPRGQETQYF. DNA of the CDR3: TGTGCCAGCAGCTTAGGCAGTGGGCCGAGGGGGCAAGAGACCCAGTACTTC.

V is TRBV19 and J is TRBJ2-5; 12 bases are shared with TRBD2. Trimming took 5 bases from V and 4 from J; bases not matched to a gene: 5. The CDR3 is made up of 15 amino acids. Germline values: CDR1 LNHDA, CDR2 SQIVND (reference sequence). The CDR3 region is CASSATSGGPETQYF. Written as DNA, the CDR3 is TGTGCCAGTAGTGCAACTAGCGGGGGGCCAGAGACCCAGTACTTC.